This T cell receptor beta chain was recovered during a study of CD8 T cells in Susac syndrome. The RNA input was 0.5 to 1 ug, and it was reverse transcribed with random hexamers. Amplification of TCR beta CDR3 used immunoSEQ multiplex PCR across 54 Vbeta and 13 Jbeta. TCRdb passed the immunoSEQ multiplex PCR reads through MiXCR, listing each CDR3 protein once. The table has 250,000 to 300,000 distinct CDR3 sequences, roughly 85% seen once. The CDR3 consists of 15 residues. Germline V gene sequence: CDR1 SEHNR, CDR2 FQNEAQ (reference sequence). The V segment lost 4 bases and the J segment 2 bases; nucleotides outside the gene matches: 8. Sequencing of TCR beta was performed on blood CD8+ T cells and on blood CD4+ T cells. The multiple sclerosis controls, all treatment-naive patients, had relapsing-remitting disease that was stable or active. Negative isolation was used for CD8+ and CD4+ T cells, and FACS enrichment was applied to TEMRA cells.

The receptor was derived from a human donor with multiple sclerosis. V is TRBV7-9 and J is TRBJ2-7; 7 bases match TRBD1. Sequencing was carried out using CD8+ T cells from PBMCs. The CDR3 sequence is CASSSGQPSPYEQYF. In DNA form, the CDR3 reads TGTGCCAGCAGCTCGGGACAGCCTAGCCCCTACGAGCAGTACTTC.